This T cell receptor (beta chain) was retrieved from a study of blood T cell repertoires in COVID-19. Clones were sequenced by immunoSEQ multiplex PCR, and TCRdb holds only the in-frame ones, with some missing. Of about 69,000 clones listed, over 70% are singletons. V dropped 6 bases and J dropped 9; count of bases not matched to a gene: 10. The CDR3 is made up of 15 amino acids. CDR1 and CDR2 (germline): MNHEY, SVGAGI. This clone was seen a handful of times. This receptor was identified in a man in his fifties or sixties with acute or convalescent COVID-19. J is TRBJ1-3 and V is TRBV6-5; 11 bases map to TRBD1. The sequencing sample was made of peripheral blood. DNA for the CDR3: TGTGCCAGCAGAGGGGACAGGGGGGCGTCCGGCACCATATATTTT. Translated: CASRGDRGASGTIYF.